This T cell receptor (beta chain) derives from a study of blood T cells in healthy people across ages. Alongside a J-beta primer mix, a sample-barcoded 5' primer served in a second PCR lasting about 7 to 12 cycles. The authors tagged each cDNA molecule using a template-switch adaptor with 12 random nucleotides. MiXCR was run by TCRdb on the 5' RACE reads, yielding one entry per CDR3 protein. The table shows about 600,000 distinct CDR3 sequences, with 40% to 55% occurring only once. The CDR3 is 12 residues long. Germline CDR1 reads SEHNR; CDR2 reads FQNEAQ (reference sequence). Trimming pared 9 bases from V and 5 bases from J, leaving 11 bases between.

J is TRBJ2-4 and V is TRBV7-9, with D possibly matching TRBD1 (6 bases). The sequence was collected from a man older than 75 in good health. Source material: blood. CDR3 coding DNA: TGTGCCAGTCGGGACACCGAAAACATTCAGTACTTC. Protein sequence: CASRDTENIQYF.